This record covers a single TCR beta chain. What it binds is not known. These data are taken from a study of type 1 regulatory T cells. Across the study: An in vitro protocol generated T-allo10, a Tr1-enriched, alloantigen-specific CD4 T cell product.

MiXCR, run by TCRdb on the reads, gives a single entry per CDR3 protein. This sample has fewer than 70,000 distinct CDR3 sequences, with 63% found just once. V lost 5 bases to trimming and J lost 4 bases; unmatched junction nucleotides: 9. Germline V gene data show CDR1 as SGHVS and CDR2 as FQNEAQ. CDR3 size: 17 residues. The source is a human donor in good health. The V and J genes are TRBV7-8 and TRBJ2-1; TRBD2 agrees at 12 bases. Sequences were obtained from cultured T cells, either the whole culture or a sorted T cell fraction (not recorded which). Described subset: Tr1-enriched cell product generated in vitro against host alloantigens. The CDR3 spells CASSPQATSGRYNEQFF. The CDR3 DNA reads as TGTGCCAGCAGCCCCCAGGCTACTAGCGGGAGGTACAATGAGCAGTTCTTC.